This passage covers 27 T cell receptor beta chains from one sample sequenced in a study of shared clonotypes between healthy human individuals. TCRdb's copy holds only in-frame clones and misses some; the assay was immunoSEQ multiplex PCR. The table includes approximately 1.5 million clones, less than 99% detected once. What was sequenced was naive CD4+ T cells sorted from blood. The sample's subset: CD45RA+ positively selected. These receptors came from a man aged 30 to 45 in good health.

The rearrangement joins TRBV27 to TRBJ2-3, with D possibly being TRBD2 (6 bases). The CDR3 sequence is 12 residues long. Germline loops: CDR1 MNHEY, CDR2 SMNVEV (reference sequence). Trimming removed 6 bases at V and 6 bases at J, with 10 bases between. The CDR3 is CASSAGRDTQYF. CDR3 nucleotides: TGTGCCAGCAGCGCAGGGAGGGATACGCAGTATTTT.

V is TRBV6-6 and J is TRBJ1-5; TRBD1 agrees at 8 bases. CDR3 length equals 15 residues. The V gene end was trimmed by 9 bases and the J gene end by 4 bases; junction bases not matched to a gene: 11. Germline loops: CDR1 MNHNY, CDR2 SVGAGI (reference sequence). CDR3 region: CASIKQGAGNQPQHF. The DNA for the CDR3 is TGTGCCAGTATAAAGCAGGGGGCGGGTAATCAGCCCCAGCATTTT.

The chain links TRBV28 to TRBJ2-7, with D tentatively TRBD2 (5 bases). V was shortened by 2 bases and J by 1 base, with 18 bases between the two germline ends. There are 17 residues in the CDR3. The germline CDR1 and CDR2 sequences are MDHEN and SYDVKM. CDR3 sequence reads: CASSLLLSAGHSYEQYF. CDR3 nucleotide sequence: TGTGCCAGCAGTTTACTTTTATCGGCGGGCCATTCCTACGAGCAGTACTTC.

The genes are TRBV6-6 and TRBJ2-4; no clear D gene. This CDR3 spans 13 amino acids. Germline CDR1 reads MNHNY; CDR2 reads SVGAGI (reference sequence). V was clipped by 7 bases and J by 6 bases, with 13 bases between them. The CDR3 protein is CASNLLNSNIQYF. The CDR3 bases are TGTGCCAGCAATTTACTCAACTCAAACATTCAGTACTTC.

This clone has only one observation. This specimen includes other DNA sequences encoding the same CDR3. The V gene is TRBV5-1, the J gene TRBJ2-7; D is perhaps TRBD1 (5 bases). V lost 2 bases and J 0 bases, leaving 6 bases between the germline ends. The CDR3 totals 13 residues. Germline assignment: CDR1 SGHRS and CDR2 YFSETQ. The CDR3 protein is CASSFQGSYEQYF. In DNA form, the CDR3 reads TGCGCCAGCAGCTTTCAGGGCTCCTACGAGCAGTACTTC.

This chain joins TRBV25-1 and TRBJ2-7, with TRBD1 identical over 9 bases. Germline V gene lookup returns CDR1 MGHDK and CDR2 SYGVNS. V lost 1 base to trimming and J lost 4 bases; unmatched junction nucleotides: 5. This CDR3 has 15 residues. The CDR3 nucleotides read TGTGCCAGCAGTGAATCGGGGACAGGGCGATACGAGCAGTACTTC. Encoded protein: CASSESGTGRYEQYF.

The rearrangement links TRBV27 to TRBJ2-1, with 7 nucleotides matching TRBD2. In germline, CDR1 is MNHEY, CDR2 SMNVEV (reference sequence). CDR3 length: 13 residues. V gave up 6 bases and J gave up 12 bases; unmatched junction bases: 11. The CDR3 loop reads CASRASGSPAQFF. In nucleotides, the CDR3 is TGTGCCAGCAGGGCTAGCGGCTCGCCGGCGCAGTTCTTC.

The CDR3 nucleotides read TGTGCCAGCAGCGCCAAGGACAGGATGAACACTGAAGCTTTCTTT. Amino acids: CASSAKDRMNTEAFF. This chain joins TRBV9 and TRBJ1-1; 7 bases match TRBD1. The length of the CDR3 is 15 residues. Trimming took 3 bases from V and 0 from J; bases not matched to a gene: 5. Germline CDR1 SGDLS, CDR2 YYNGEE.

The chain employs TRBV18 and TRBJ1-1; D gene ambiguous. The CDR3 covers 14 residues. CDR1 is KGHSH, CDR2 LQKENI, per germline. Trimming cost V 1 base and J 1 base, with 7 bases left between them. The CDR3 here is CASSPLPTNTEAFF. DNA of the CDR3: TGTGCCAGCTCACCACTTCCTACGAACACTGAAGCTTTCTTT. The entire variable domain, with the rest obtained from reference TRBV18 and TRBJ1-1, is as follows: NAGVMQNPRHLVRRRGQEARLRCSPMKGHSHVYWYRQLPEEGLKFMVYLQKENIIDESGMPKERFSAEFPKEGPSILRIQQVVRGDSAAYFCASSPLPTNTEAFFGQGTRLTVV.

The chain recombines TRBV4-1 with TRBJ2-1; 11 bases are shared with TRBD2. Trimming at V came to 2 bases and at J to 4 bases, leaving 7 bases not matched to a gene. The germline CDR1 and CDR2 sequences are MGHRA and YSYEKL. There are 17 residues in the CDR3. For the CDR3, the DNA is TGCGCCAGCAGCCAAACGACTAGCGGGACGATTTACAATGAGCAGTTCTTC. Translated, it gives CASSQTTSGTIYNEQFF.

The rearrangement joins TRBV7-3 to TRBJ2-1, with 9 bases identical to TRBD2. The germline CDR1 and CDR2 sequences are SGHTA and FQGTGA. The CDR3 has 16 amino acids. The trim removed 5 bases at V and 8 bases at J, leaving 13 bases unmatched. The DNA for the CDR3 is TGTGCCAGCAGCCCGATAGCGGGAGCGGTAAGAGATGAGCAGTTCTTC. Translated: CASSPIAGAVRDEQFF.

The chain is built from TRBV10-1 and TRBJ2-7; 9 nucleotides agree with TRBD1. The CDR3 is made up of 13 amino acids. V gave up 6 bases and J gave up 5 bases; unmatched junction bases: 5. CDR1 is WNHNN, CDR2 SYGVQD, per germline (reference sequence). The DNA for the CDR3 is TGCGCCAGCAGCCGGGACAGGGCCCACGAGCAGTACTTC. This codes for CASSRDRAHEQYF.

The chain links TRBV9 to TRBJ2-7, with TRBD2 matching 7 bases. Germline lookup yields CDR1 SGDLS and CDR2 YYNGEE. V lost 0 bases and J lost 2; bases outside the gene matches: 8. This CDR3 region has 16 residues. The CDR3 nucleotides are TGTGCCAGCAGCGTAGGGGACGCGGGAGCCACCTACGAGCAGTACTTC. Protein: CASSVGDAGATYEQYF. Full variable domain (rest looked up from reference TRBV9 and TRBJ2-7): DSGVTQTPKHLITATGQRVTLRCSPRSGDLSVYWYQQSLDQGLQFLIQYYNGEERAKGNILERFSAQQFPDLHSELNLSSLELGDSALYFCASSVGDAGATYEQYFGPGTRLTVT.

V usage is TRBV11-2 and J usage is TRBJ2-6; TRBD1 aligns across 7 bases. Germline CDR1 reads SGHAT; CDR2 reads FQNNGV. The V gene end was trimmed by 5 bases and the J gene end by 1 base; junction bases not matched to a gene: 11. The CDR3 runs 18 residues. CDR3 sequence reads: CASSPLTGLGSGANVLTF. CDR3 bases: TGTGCCAGCAGCCCTTTGACAGGGTTGGGTTCTGGGGCCAACGTCCTGACTTTC.

The J gene is TRBJ1-5, the V gene TRBV19, with TRBD1 as a possible D gene (5 bases). Trimming removed 4 bases at V and 0 bases at J, with 10 bases between. The germline V gene encodes CDR1 LNHDA and CDR2 SQIVND (reference sequence). This CDR3 is 15 amino acids long. The CDR3 region is CASSTNRYSNQPQHF. The CDR3 bases are TGTGCCAGTAGTACCAACAGGTATAGCAATCAGCCCCAGCATTTT.

The rearrangement links TRBV2 to TRBJ1-2, with TRBD1 matching 7 bases. Germline V gene data show CDR1 as SNHLY and CDR2 as FYNNEI. With V trimmed by 4 bases and J by 8 bases, 10 bases remained unmatched. The CDR3 covers 14 residues. DNA of the CDR3: TGTGCCAGCAGTGCTCAGGGGGATAGGAACGGCTACACCTTC. Translated: CASSAQGDRNGYTF.

The V and J genes are TRBV7-9 and TRBJ2-1; TRBD2 agrees at 11 bases. The CDR3 loop spans 17 amino acids. The germline V gene encodes CDR1 SEHNR and CDR2 FQNEAQ (reference sequence). J was trimmed by 7 bases and V by 1 base; bases with no gene match: 9. CDR3 sequence reads: CASSLGGLAGLENEQFF. CDR3 bases: TGTGCCAGCAGCTTAGGAGGACTAGCGGGCCTTGAGAATGAGCAGTTCTTC.

This chain connects TRBV28 to TRBJ2-7; maybe TRBD1 (6 bases). Germline lookup yields CDR1 MDHEN and CDR2 SYDVKM. With 4 bases removed from V and 1 base from J, the gap between germline ends came to 11 bases. The CDR3 extends over 14 amino acids. CDR3 sequence reads: CASSSPDSSYEQYF. The DNA of the CDR3 is TGTGCCAGCAGTTCTCCGGACAGTTCCTACGAGCAGTACTTC.

The chain employs TRBV19 and TRBJ2-2; the match to TRBD2 covers 9 bases. Germline trimming cut 8 bases from V and 2 bases from J; bases unmatched to any gene: 6. The CDR3 totals 15 residues. The germline gives CDR1 LNHDA, CDR2 SQIVND (reference sequence). This CDR3 is CASATSGRNTGELFF. The CDR3 DNA reads as TGTGCCAGTGCAACTAGCGGGCGAAACACCGGGGAGCTGTTTTTT.

This chain uses TRBV25-1 with TRBJ2-1, with D possibly matching TRBD2 (6 bases). V was cut by 8 bases and J by 7 bases, with 24 bases left in between. The CDR3 totals 16 residues. Per germline, CDR1 MGHDK and CDR2 SYGVNS. The CDR3 DNA is TGTGCCAGCGCTCGTACCCTAGCGAGGGAGTCAAATGAGCAGTTCTTC. Amino acids: CASARTLARESNEQFF.

For this clone: Other nucleotide sequences in the sample specify the same CDR3. This chain links TRBV10-3 with TRBJ2-1; 9 nucleotides agree with TRBD2. Per the germline V gene, CDR1 is ENHRY and CDR2 is SYGVKD. J was trimmed by 5 bases and V by 0 bases; bases with no gene match: 2. The CDR3 sequence is 15 residues long. This CDR3 reads CAISESAGGNNEQFF. DNA for the CDR3: TGTGCCATCAGTGAGTCAGCGGGAGGAAACAATGAGCAGTTCTTC.

As to this clone: Other DNA sequences of this sample code for an identical CDR3. The V gene is TRBV18, the J gene TRBJ2-3; unclear D gene. Germline CDR1 reads KGHSH; CDR2 reads LQKENI. The CDR3 contains 13 residues. Deletions cut 2 bases from V and 1 base from J, with 4 bases between. The CDR3 is CASSPIGTDTQYF. The CDR3, as DNA: TGTGCCAGCTCACCAATCGGCACAGATACGCAGTATTTT.

This chain connects TRBV18 to TRBJ2-7, with D perhaps TRBD2 (5 bases). The CDR3 is made up of 13 amino acids. In germline, CDR1 is KGHSH, CDR2 LQKENI. Deletions cut 4 bases from V and 3 bases from J, with 10 bases between. CDR3 protein: CASSQAAFYEQYF. The CDR3 DNA sequence: TGTGCCAGCTCACAAGCGGCCTTCTACGAGCAGTACTTC.

J is TRBJ1-4 and V is TRBV5-1; a weak D match, TRBD1 (5 bases). Looked up from germline, CDR1 is SGHRS and CDR2 is YFSETQ. This CDR3 contains 15 residues. V was clipped by 2 bases and J by 0 bases, with 8 bases between them. The CDR3 DNA reads as TGCGCCAGCAGCTTCGGGGGGTCAACTAATGAAAAACTGTTTTTT. It codes for CASSFGGSTNEKLFF.

The chain combines TRBV7-3 with TRBJ2-7, with a tentative D call TRBD2 (5 bases). CDR1 is SGHTA and CDR2 is FQGTGA in the germline V gene. The CDR3 runs 12 residues. The V and J ends lost 2 bases and 6 bases respectively, with 8 bases between them. CDR3 sequence reads: CASSLREGEQYF. The CDR3 coding sequence is TGTGCCAGCAGCTTACGAGAGGGCGAGCAGTACTTC.

V is TRBV29-1 and J is TRBJ2-7; 14 bases are shared with TRBD2. CDR1 is SQVTM, CDR2 ANQGSEA, per germline. Unmatched junction bases numbered 16, after V lost 6 bases and J lost 3 bases. There are 18 residues in the CDR3. CDR3 sequence (DNA): TGCAGCGTAGGAATAGGGAACCCGGGACTAGCGGGAGACTACGAGCAGTACTTC. This gives the protein CSVGIGNPGLAGDYEQYF.

The chain uses TRBV6-6 and TRBJ2-2; the D is unclear. The germline V gene has CDR1 MNHNY and CDR2 SVGAGI (reference sequence). This CDR3 is 14 amino acids long. With 7 bases removed from V and 3 bases from J, the gap between germline ends came to 12 bases. CDR3 in amino acids: CASNLAGDTGELFF. CDR3 coding DNA: TGTGCCAGCAATTTGGCTGGGGACACCGGGGAGCTGTTTTTT.